This TCR beta chain is from a study of human T cells and chemical hapten exposure (dated by TCRdb to about 2021). Study-wide context: For sensitization, 2% DPC in acetone was applied to a 2 cm by 2 cm area of upper inner arm skin. Throughout the study period of about 22 weeks, patients also received therapeutic DPC doses to the scalp every week. Patch testing was done on the upper back using Finn chambers containing 0.01% DPC, and results were scored after 6 days according to International Contact Dermatitis Research Group standards. The patient cohort, mostly female, included alopecia areata with under or over 50% scalp involvement, alopecia totalis and alopecia universalis. Libraries were pooled for sequencing, and variation in per-sample TCR yields was attributed mainly to small differences in library volumes within the pool. Peripheral blood TCR repertoire changes were tracked in vivo in alopecia patients during primary and secondary sensitization to the hapten diphenylcyclopropenone (DPC). Blood samples were taken from patients before sensitization (week 0) and at 2, 6 and about 24 weeks after DPC sensitization. Twenty-nine alopecia patients provided blood for TCR sequencing at one to four time points (pre-sensitization, 2, 6 and 24 weeks). Broad study findings and their caveats: Repeated subsampling changed both the strength of the expansion versus patch-test correlation and the threshold at which the correlation became significant. Because all patients had alopecia, a presumed autoimmune disease, the immune response of the patients might differ from that of healthy individuals. A positive correlation was found between the number of PT1 expanded TCRs and patch test score, with significance reached at thresholds 8, 16 and 32 but not 4. Expanded TCRs formed significantly more large CDR3 similarity clusters than pre-sensitization or healthy control sets, consistent with antigen-driven responses. DPC sensitization did not change the number of TCRs with a frequency above 1 in 1000, and there was no evidence of changes in global repertoire structure.

The method behind the library was RACE. Sequenced using a NextSeq 500. During library preparation, unique molecular identifiers were attached to individual cDNA molecules so that TCRs could be counted in a quantitative, reproducible way. Both TCR alpha and TCR beta chains were sequenced from each blood RNA sample. Processing in the source paper ran as follows. The median number of TCRs per sample was approximately 96,000, ranging from about 20,000 to 750,000. The Decombinator software suite was used to annotate V, J and CDR3 in the TCR reads. To make PS versus PT1 abundance plots, every sample was subsampled to the same number of TCRs (28,000). Expanded TCRs were defined as absent before sensitization and observed at least eight times at the 2-week time point. The public reads were run again by TCRdb, first through fastp at Q25 and then through MiXCR, and only productive beta chains were kept. When rows share a CDR3 protein, they turn into one entry using the most common DNA and genes. The V and J calls, along with clone size, are taken from TCRdb and not from the paper's own processing. The sample profile shows approximately 400,000 distinct CDR3 sequences; 5.1% of them were found once. The ten biggest clones cover 2.6% of the sample.

This clonotype was detected a few times. What this receptor recognizes is not known. Base-call qualities are not available, and no considerably larger clone is one nucleotide away. This sample's time point label indicates: pre-sensitization, week 0. Interpreted using the paper, the treatment or condition label stands for: therapeutic diphenylcyclopropenone sensitization with weekly scalp DPC. At every patch-test visit, the blood draw took place before the patch test was put on. Eligible patients were aged 18 to 70, diagnosed with alopecia, deemed suitable for DPC therapy, and excluded if pregnant. Unfractionated whole blood was collected in Tempus Blood RNA tubes, and total RNA was extracted from that blood. The sample consisted of whole blood, taken in connection with sensitization to the hapten diphenylcyclopropenone (DPC). This TCR derives from a woman aged 45-65 years with alopecia areata. Some clones in this sample may be carry-over from other donors' samples.

CDR3 protein: CSARVPGIGTIYF. The bases are TGCAGTGCTAGAGTTCCGGGTATAGGCACCATATATTTT. The receptor chain draws on TRBV20-1 and TRBJ1-3, with the D gene uncertain. Relative to germline, V is 1 base shorter and J is 9 bases shorter, with 13 bases between their ends. The germline V gene (reference sequence) specifies DFQATT as CDR1 and SNEGSKA as CDR2. The CDR3 runs 13 residues from the cysteine to the phenylalanine. The only DNA kept is the CDR3, 39 bases in frame from the first base.